This T cell receptor (beta chain) was sequenced during a study of blood T cells in healthy people across ages. In this sample, this clonotype turned up a few times. PCR was performed a second time for roughly 7 to 11 cycles using a sample-barcoded 5' primer and a J-beta primer mix. TCRdb re-derived calls from the 5' RACE reads in MiXCR, one entry per CDR3 protein. The sample includes about 1.6 million distinct CDR3 sequences, about 32% of them seen just once. Germline V gives CDR1 ENHRY, CDR2 SYGVKD. V lost 6 bases and J lost 0, with 15 bases in between. The length of the CDR3 is 15 residues. The V call is TRBV10-3, the J call TRBJ2-7; perhaps D is TRBD1 or TRBD2 (5 bases each). The specimen sequenced was blood. The sequence derives from a woman aged 30 to 39 in good health. The CDR3, as DNA: TGTGCCATCAGCCGGACCCGGGGCAGCTCCTACGAGCAGTACTTC. Its protein is CAISRTRGSSYEQYF.